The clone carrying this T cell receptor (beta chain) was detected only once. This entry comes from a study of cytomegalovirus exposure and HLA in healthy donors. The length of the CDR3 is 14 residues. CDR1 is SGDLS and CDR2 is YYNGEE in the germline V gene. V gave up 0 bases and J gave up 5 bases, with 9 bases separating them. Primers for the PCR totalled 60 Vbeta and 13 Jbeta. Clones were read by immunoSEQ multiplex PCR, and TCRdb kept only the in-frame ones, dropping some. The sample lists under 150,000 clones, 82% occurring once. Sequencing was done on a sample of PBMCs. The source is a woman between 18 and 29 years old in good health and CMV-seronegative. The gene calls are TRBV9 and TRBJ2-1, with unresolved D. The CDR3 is CASSVEGGNNEQFF. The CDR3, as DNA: TGTGCCAGCAGCGTAGAAGGCGGCAACAATGAGCAGTTCTTC. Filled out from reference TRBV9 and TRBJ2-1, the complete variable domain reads DSGVTQTPKHLITATGQRVTLRCSPRSGDLSVYWYQQSLDQGLQFLIQYYNGEERAKGNILERFSAQQFPDLHSELNLSSLELGDSALYFCASSVEGGNNEQFFGPGTRLTVL.